A selection of T cell receptor beta chains follows, all from one sample in a study of cytomegalovirus exposure and HLA in healthy donors. Profiling relied on immunoSEQ multiplex PCR, and the TCRdb table lists in-frame clones only, not all of them. The sample contains fewer than 150,000 clones, more than 70% of which appear only once. The sequenced material came from PBMCs. The receptors originated from a young man in good health and CMV-seronegative. Both conserved end residues are part of each CDR3. A D gene is named only where the DNA matches it firmly. Clone size, where shown, is once, few, many, or a class for clones that have expanded.

CDR3nt: TGTGCCAGCAGCTTAGCGGTGGGGCTAGCGGAGTCCTACGAGCAGTACTTC
CDR3aa: CASSLAVGLAESYEQYF
abundance: once
j_gene: TRBJ2-7
d_gene: TRBD2
v_gene: TRBV7-9

CDR3nt: TGTGCCAGCAGCCCGTGGACTAGCGGGAGGCTCAACGAGCAGTACTTC
CDR3aa: CASSPWTSGRLNEQYF
abundance: .
j_gene: TRBJ2-7
d_gene: TRBD2
v_gene: TRBV28

CDR3nt: TGTGCCAGCAAAAGGGAGGGCGTTTCTGGAAACACCATATATTTT
CDR3aa: CASKREGVSGNTIYF
abundance: .
j_gene: TRBJ1-3
d_gene: .
v_gene: TRBV2

CDR3nt: TGTGCCAGCGGGGACAGGGTAAACTATGGCTACACCTTC
CDR3aa: CASGDRVNYGYTF
abundance: .
j_gene: TRBJ1-2
d_gene: .
v_gene: TRBV21-1

CDR3nt: TGTGCCAGCAGCTCCCAGACAGGGAGCACTGAAGCTTTCTTT
CDR3aa: CASSSQTGSTEAFF
abundance: few
j_gene: TRBJ1-1
d_gene: TRBD1
v_gene: TRBV7-8

CDR3nt: TGTGCCAGCAGCTCGGACAGGGTTGGATACGAGCAGTACTTC
CDR3aa: CASSSDRVGYEQYF
abundance: .
j_gene: TRBJ2-7
d_gene: TRBD1
v_gene: TRBV6-6

CDR3nt: TGTGCCAGCAGGGAACCGGGACAGGGGTTTAGCACCGGGGAGCTGTTTTTT
CDR3aa: CASREPGQGFSTGELFF
abundance: .
j_gene: TRBJ2-2
d_gene: TRBD1
v_gene: TRBV6-1

CDR3nt: TGCGCCAGCAGCCAAGATCCCGAGTCGGTGGGGGGGCAAGAGACCCAGTACTTC
CDR3aa: CASSQDPESVGGQETQYF
abundance: .
j_gene: TRBJ2-5
d_gene: TRBD2
v_gene: TRBV4-3

CDR3nt: TGCGCCAGCAGCGGGGGAGACAGGGTCCCCCACAATGAGCAGTTCTTC
CDR3aa: CASSGGDRVPHNEQFF
abundance: .
j_gene: TRBJ2-1
d_gene: TRBD1
v_gene: TRBV5-1

CDR3nt: TGTGCCAGCAGTTTGCCAGCGGAATCCCCACAAGAGACCCAGTACTTC
CDR3aa: CASSLPAESPQETQYF
abundance: .
j_gene: TRBJ2-5
d_gene: .
v_gene: TRBV28

CDR3nt: TGCAGCGTAATAGCGGCAGATCGCTACGAGCAGTACTTC
CDR3aa: CSVIAADRYEQYF
abundance: .
j_gene: TRBJ2-7
d_gene: .
v_gene: TRBV29-1

CDR3nt: TGTGCCAGTAGCCCGGGACAGTTATATTACGAGCAGTACTTC
CDR3aa: CASSPGQLYYEQYF
abundance: few
j_gene: TRBJ2-7
d_gene: TRBD1
v_gene: TRBV19

CDR3nt: TGTGCCAGCAGCTTACCAGGACAGGTACTCGGTGAGCAGTTCTTC
CDR3aa: CASSLPGQVLGEQFF
abundance: .
j_gene: TRBJ2-1
d_gene: TRBD1
v_gene: TRBV11-3

CDR3nt: TGCGCCAGCAGCTCCAGCTCCAGGGGATTGTATAGGAATCAGCCCCAGCATTTT
CDR3aa: CASSSSSRGLYRNQPQHF
abundance: .
j_gene: TRBJ1-5
d_gene: .
v_gene: TRBV5-1

CDR3nt: TGCGCCAGCAGCTTGGATTGGACAGGCATCTCCTACGAGCAGTACTTC
CDR3aa: CASSLDWTGISYEQYF
abundance: .
j_gene: TRBJ2-7
d_gene: TRBD1
v_gene: TRBV5-1

CDR3nt: TGCAGTGCAAAGGGACTTTACGAGCAGTACTTC
CDR3aa: CSAKGLYEQYF
abundance: .
j_gene: TRBJ2-7
d_gene: .
v_gene: TRBV20-1

CDR3nt: TGTGCCAGCAGTCGGGGACAGGGGACATACGAGCAGTACTTC
CDR3aa: CASSRGQGTYEQYF
abundance: .
j_gene: TRBJ2-7
d_gene: TRBD1
v_gene: TRBV6-5

CDR3nt: TGTGCCACCAAAGGGCAGGGTAAAGCTTTCTTT
CDR3aa: CATKGQGKAFF
abundance: few
j_gene: TRBJ1-1
d_gene: .
v_gene: TRBV6-5

CDR3nt: TGTGCCAGCAGCGTAGGACAGGGAGATCGGTATGGCTACACCTTC
CDR3aa: CASSVGQGDRYGYTF
abundance: .
j_gene: TRBJ1-2
d_gene: TRBD1
v_gene: TRBV9

CDR3nt: TGTGCCAGCAGTCCGGGACAGACAACTAATGAAAAACTGTTTTTT
CDR3aa: CASSPGQTTNEKLFF
abundance: .
j_gene: TRBJ1-4
d_gene: TRBD1
v_gene: TRBV28

CDR3nt: TGTGCCAGCAGTTCACGGACTAGCGGGTTATACAATGAGCAGTTCTTC
CDR3aa: CASSSRTSGLYNEQFF
abundance: once
j_gene: TRBJ2-1
d_gene: TRBD2
v_gene: TRBV28

CDR3nt: TGTGCCAGCCAAACCGCGGACAGAGACTTTAACTATGGCTACACCTTC
CDR3aa: CASQTADRDFNYGYTF
abundance: .
j_gene: TRBJ1-2
d_gene: .
v_gene: TRBV28

CDR3nt: TGTGCCAGTAGTATTAGTCAGGGGCTCTACGAGCAGTACTTC
CDR3aa: CASSISQGLYEQYF
abundance: few
j_gene: TRBJ2-7
d_gene: .
v_gene: TRBV19

CDR3nt: TGTGCCAGCAGTTTAGGTGGGGGGGGCGGGGAGCTGTTTTTT
CDR3aa: CASSLGGGGGELFF
abundance: .
j_gene: TRBJ2-2
d_gene: TRBD2
v_gene: TRBV27

CDR3nt: TGCAGCGTTGGTATCAGGGAGAACACCGGGGAGCTGTTTTTT
CDR3aa: CSVGIRENTGELFF
abundance: .
j_gene: TRBJ2-2
d_gene: .
v_gene: TRBV29-1

CDR3nt: TGCGCCAGCGGGAGGGCTACTAACTATGGCTACACCTTC
CDR3aa: CASGRATNYGYTF
abundance: .
j_gene: TRBJ1-2
d_gene: .
v_gene: TRBV10-2

CDR3nt: TGTGCCAGCAGCTTGTTGGTAGACAGCCAAGAGACCCAGTACTTC
CDR3aa: CASSLLVDSQETQYF
abundance: .
j_gene: TRBJ2-5
d_gene: .
v_gene: TRBV7-9

CDR3nt: TGTGCCAGTAGTATAGGATCACTAGCGAGTTACAATGAGCAGTTCTTC
CDR3aa: CASSIGSLASYNEQFF
abundance: .
j_gene: TRBJ2-1
d_gene: TRBD2
v_gene: TRBV19

CDR3nt: TGTGCCAGCAGAAGACAGGGGGCGAATCAGCCCCAGCATTTT
CDR3aa: CASRRQGANQPQHF
abundance: once
j_gene: TRBJ1-5
d_gene: TRBD1
v_gene: TRBV6-1

CDR3nt: TGTGCCTTATGGGGAGGTGAGCCTAGCACAGATACGCAGTATTTT
CDR3aa: CALWGGEPSTDTQYF
abundance: .
j_gene: TRBJ2-3
d_gene: .
v_gene: TRBV30

CDR3nt: TGTGCCAGCAGTCCACAGGGGATCAGGGAGCAGCCCCAGCATTTT
CDR3aa: CASSPQGIREQPQHF
abundance: .
j_gene: TRBJ1-5
d_gene: TRBD1
v_gene: TRBV2

CDR3nt: TGCGCCAGCAGCTTGGCCCTAGCGGGGGTGTTGAATGAGCAGTTCTTC
CDR3aa: CASSLALAGVLNEQFF
abundance: .
j_gene: TRBJ2-1
d_gene: TRBD2
v_gene: TRBV5-1

CDR3nt: TGCGCCAGCAGCAATGAGGTGGGACAGAACTACGAGCAGTACTTC
CDR3aa: CASSNEVGQNYEQYF
abundance: .
j_gene: TRBJ2-7
d_gene: TRBD1
v_gene: TRBV5-1

CDR3nt: TGTGCCAGCAGTCCGGGACATTACTACGAGCAGTACTTC
CDR3aa: CASSPGHYYEQYF
abundance: .
j_gene: TRBJ2-7
d_gene: .
v_gene: TRBV27

CDR3nt: TGCAGCGTTGATCAGTCAGGGATCGGGTATGGCTACACCTTC
CDR3aa: CSVDQSGIGYGYTF
abundance: .
j_gene: TRBJ1-2
d_gene: .
v_gene: TRBV29-1

CDR3nt: TGTGCCATCGGACTAGCGGCCTCCGAGCAGTACTTC
CDR3aa: CAIGLAASEQYF
abundance: .
j_gene: TRBJ2-7
d_gene: TRBD2
v_gene: TRBV10-3

CDR3nt: TGTGCCAGCTCACCTAGCTCCTACGAGCAGTACTTC
CDR3aa: CASSPSSYEQYF
abundance: once
j_gene: TRBJ2-7
d_gene: .
v_gene: TRBV18

CDR3nt: TGTGCCAGCGAAAGGTGGGGGGGCACCGGGGAGCTGTTTTTT
CDR3aa: CASERWGGTGELFF
abundance: .
j_gene: TRBJ2-2
d_gene: TRBD2
v_gene: TRBV6-5

CDR3nt: TGTGCCATCAGTAATAGCGGGGGCACAGATACGCAGTATTTT
CDR3aa: CAISNSGGTDTQYF
abundance: .
j_gene: TRBJ2-3
d_gene: TRBD2
v_gene: TRBV10-3

CDR3nt: TGTGCCAGCAGCCCCGGGACAGGGGGTGACAATGAGCAGTTCTTC
CDR3aa: CASSPGTGGDNEQFF
abundance: .
j_gene: TRBJ2-1
d_gene: TRBD1
v_gene: TRBV9

CDR3nt: TGTGCCAGCAGCTTAGAGGGCGGGATCTACAATGAGCAGTTCTTC
CDR3aa: CASSLEGGIYNEQFF
abundance: .
j_gene: TRBJ2-1
d_gene: .
v_gene: TRBV7-8

CDR3nt: TGTGCCAGCTCGCCCAGCGTACAGGGGAGCACAGATACGCAGTATTTT
CDR3aa: CASSPSVQGSTDTQYF
abundance: .
j_gene: TRBJ2-3
d_gene: TRBD1
v_gene: TRBV18

CDR3nt: TGCAGCGTCAGAAGCTCTGGGGCCAACGTCCTGACTTTC
CDR3aa: CSVRSSGANVLTF
abundance: .
j_gene: TRBJ2-6
d_gene: .
v_gene: TRBV29-1

CDR3nt: TGTGCCAGTAATGCGGGGGGGCTAGCCAAAAACATTCAGTACTTC
CDR3aa: CASNAGGLAKNIQYF
abundance: .
j_gene: TRBJ2-4
d_gene: TRBD2
v_gene: TRBV19

CDR3nt: TGTGCCAGCAGCAGACCGGGACTAGCCGGGAACGAGCAGTACTTC
CDR3aa: CASSRPGLAGNEQYF
abundance: .
j_gene: TRBJ2-7
d_gene: TRBD2
v_gene: TRBV28

CDR3nt: TGTGCCAGCAGCGGCCCAGTGGGCGGCTACACCTTC
CDR3aa: CASSGPVGGYTF
abundance: few
j_gene: TRBJ1-2
d_gene: .
v_gene: TRBV5-6

CDR3nt: TGTGCCAGCAGTTCCCGAGACAGGACGGAGACCCAGTACTTC
CDR3aa: CASSSRDRTETQYF
abundance: .
j_gene: TRBJ2-5
d_gene: .
v_gene: TRBV28

CDR3nt: TGTGCCAGCAGTTTCGGACAGGGGTACGAGCAGTACTTC
CDR3aa: CASSFGQGYEQYF
abundance: .
j_gene: TRBJ2-7
d_gene: TRBD1
v_gene: TRBV27

CDR3nt: TGTGCCAGTAGTATAGATTTAGCGGGAGGGTCCTACAATGAGCAGTTCTTC
CDR3aa: CASSIDLAGGSYNEQFF
abundance: .
j_gene: TRBJ2-1
d_gene: TRBD2
v_gene: TRBV19

CDR3nt: TGTGCCAGCAGTTTAGCTAGCGGGAGTAGCTACGAGCAGTACTTC
CDR3aa: CASSLASGSSYEQYF
abundance: once
j_gene: TRBJ2-7
d_gene: TRBD2
v_gene: TRBV28

CDR3nt: TGTGCCTGGACCGGGACAGGGGGCGCAATGGGGTATGGCTACACCTTC
CDR3aa: CAWTGTGGAMGYGYTF
abundance: .
j_gene: TRBJ1-2
d_gene: TRBD1
v_gene: TRBV30

CDR3nt: TGCGCCAGCAGCTTGGAGGGACAGAGGTTATACTACGAGCAGTACTTC
CDR3aa: CASSLEGQRLYYEQYF
abundance: .
j_gene: TRBJ2-7
d_gene: TRBD1
v_gene: TRBV5-1

CDR3nt: TGCGCCAGCAGTTCATCTAGCGTGAACACAGATACGCAGTATTTT
CDR3aa: CASSSSSVNTDTQYF
abundance: once
j_gene: TRBJ2-3
d_gene: .
v_gene: TRBV5-1

CDR3nt: TGTGCCAGCAGCAAAGCACCGGATTCACCCCTCCACTTT
CDR3aa: CASSKAPDSPLHF
abundance: .
j_gene: TRBJ1-6
d_gene: .
v_gene: TRBV21-1

CDR3nt: TGTGCCAGTAAAGTTGGCGGGCTCCCTGGTTCACCCCTCCACTTT
CDR3aa: CASKVGGLPGSPLHF
abundance: few
j_gene: TRBJ1-6
d_gene: .
v_gene: TRBV19

CDR3nt: TGTGCCAGTAGTATTTCCACTACGCAAGAGACCCAGTACTTC
CDR3aa: CASSISTTQETQYF
abundance: .
j_gene: TRBJ2-5
d_gene: .
v_gene: TRBV19